These T cell receptor beta chains were read from a single sample in a study of graft-versus-host responses after intestinal transplantation. These receptors' targets are unknown. Assay used: immunoSEQ multiplex PCR; TCRdb lists only in-frame clones, some missing. The profile shows 73,000 or so clones, 90% of them singletons. Sequences were derived from unstimulated CD8+ T cells sorted from spleen or lymph node cells, sampled before transplant. These TCRs come from a human donor who was the organ donor for an intestinal transplant. Both conserved end residues are part of each CDR3. A D gene is named only where the DNA matches it firmly. Size values are once, few and many counts, or a class for expanded clones, and some rows have none.

V	D	J	size	CDR3	DNA
TRBV14	-	TRBJ1-1	few	CASSRQGYTEAFF	TGTGCCAGCAGCCGTCAGGGTTACACTGAAGCTTTCTTT
TRBV6-4	-	TRBJ1-6	-	CASSESGRESSPLHF	TGTGCCAGCAGTGAATCCGGGAGAGAGAGTTCACCCCTCCACTTT
TRBV4-1	-	TRBJ1-2	-	CASSQGGGGLNYGYTF	TGCGCCAGCAGCCAGGGGGGGGGAGGGCTTAACTATGGCTACACCTTC
TRBV5-4	-	TRBJ2-6	-	CASSPIVSGANVLTF	TGTGCCAGCAGCCCAATAGTATCTGGGGCCAACGTCCTGACTTTC
TRBV11-1	TRBD1	TRBJ2-5	few	CASSSGQGVQETQYF	TGTGCCAGCAGCTCGGGACAGGGGGTCCAAGAGACCCAGTACTTC
TRBV6-4	-	TRBJ2-1	-	CASSESGGGLREQFF	TGTGCCAGCAGTGAATCTGGGGGGGGCCTTCGGGAGCAGTTCTTC
TRBV6-4	-	TRBJ2-3	-	CASSEGAVDTQYF	TGTGCCAGCAGTGAAGGGGCGGTAGATACGCAGTATTTT
TRBV29-1	-	TRBJ2-4	-	CSVVGGQENIQYF	TGCAGCGTTGTGGGTGGGCAGGAAAACATTCAGTACTTC
TRBV29-1	-	TRBJ2-2	-	CSVEGRSNTGELFF	TGCAGCGTTGAAGGCCGGTCGAACACCGGGGAGCTGTTTTTT
TRBV6-6	-	TRBJ2-2	-	CASRVGGPGELFF	TGTGCCAGCAGGGTCGGGGGGCCCGGGGAGCTGTTTTTT
TRBV6-4	-	TRBJ2-2	-	CASSDGASTGELFF	TGTGCCAGCAGTGACGGGGCTAGCACCGGGGAGCTGTTTTTT
TRBV4-2	TRBD1	TRBJ1-1	-	CASSPWSGTGPMNTEAFF	TGTGCCAGCAGCCCGTGGTCCGGGACAGGGCCGATGAACACTGAAGCTTTCTTT
TRBV5-6	-	TRBJ2-3	-	CASSSQGLAVSTDTQYF	TGTGCCAGCAGCTCCCAGGGATTAGCGGTAAGCACAGATACGCAGTATTTT
TRBV2	TRBD1	TRBJ1-4	-	CASDSGTGVEKLFF	TGTGCCAGCGACTCCGGGACAGGGGTCGAAAAACTGTTTTTT
TRBV30	TRBD1	TRBJ1-5	once	CAWSPRDRSINQPQHF	TGTGCCTGGAGTCCCCGGGACAGGTCTATCAATCAGCCCCAGCATTTT
TRBV27	-	TRBJ1-3	-	CASSTGSSGNTIYF	TGTGCCAGCAGTACAGGCTCCTCTGGAAACACCATATATTTT
TRBV5-5	-	TRBJ1-4	once	CASSLVPGGEKLFF	TGTGCCAGCAGCTTGGTACCGGGAGGTGAAAAACTGTTTTTT
TRBV6-4	TRBD2	TRBJ2-3	-	CASSQSSGGTDTQYF	TGTGCCAGCAGCCAATCTAGCGGGGGTACAGATACGCAGTATTTT
TRBV7-8	-	TRBJ1-1	-	CASSLAREEVGTEAFF	TGTGCCAGCAGCTTAGCGCGGGAGGAGGTTGGAACTGAAGCTTTCTTT
TRBV20-1	-	TRBJ1-2	-	CSARDLGYTF	TGCAGTGCTAGAGATCTTGGCTACACCTTC
TRBV18	TRBD1	TRBJ1-2	once	CASSLEQGMEGYTF	TGTGCCAGCTCACTCGAACAGGGGATGGAGGGCTACACCTTC
TRBV27	TRBD1	TRBJ1-1	-	CASSPNRGVEAFF	TGTGCCAGCAGCCCTAACAGGGGGGTTGAAGCTTTCTTT
TRBV6-1	-	TRBJ1-5	few	CASSESQPQHF	TGTGCCAGCAGTGAAAGCCAGCCCCAGCATTTT
TRBV7-6	-	TRBJ1-1	-	CASSLSAGRRNTEAFF	TGTGCCAGCAGCCTCTCGGCAGGGAGGAGGAACACTGAAGCTTTCTTT
TRBV6-5	TRBD2	TRBJ2-5	-	CASTQGGGRETQYF	TGTGCCAGCACCCAGGGCGGGGGGCGGGAGACCCAGTACTTC
TRBV5-4	TRBD1	TRBJ2-2	-	CASSPRTGTAGELFF	TGTGCCAGCAGCCCGAGGACAGGGACGGCCGGGGAGCTGTTTTTT
TRBV28	TRBD1	TRBJ1-2	-	CASSTNPGTGYYGYTF	TGTGCCAGCAGTACTAATCCCGGGACAGGGTACTATGGCTACACCTTC
TRBV13	-	TRBJ2-1	-	CASSLEKDTYNEQFF	TGTGCCAGCAGCCTAGAAAAGGACACCTACAATGAGCAGTTCTTC
TRBV28	-	TRBJ2-5	-	CASSLGPGTNQETQYF	TGTGCCAGCAGTTTAGGGCCCGGGACAAACCAAGAGACCCAGTACTTC
TRBV12-5	-	TRBJ2-2	once	CASGFEASREDTGELFF	TGTGCTAGTGGTTTCGAGGCTTCGCGAGAGGACACCGGGGAGCTGTTTTTT
TRBV9	-	TRBJ1-6	-	CASSVRSDPLEDNSPLHF	TGTGCCAGCAGCGTGCGGAGCGATCCTCTAGAGGATAATTCACCCCTCCACTTT
TRBV4-1	-	TRBJ1-5	-	CASSQVRVRSNQPQHF	TGCGCCAGCAGCCAAGTCCGGGTTAGGAGCAATCAGCCCCAGCATTTT
TRBV13	TRBD1	TRBJ1-2	-	CASSLGGTETFYGYTF	TGTGCCAGCAGCTTAGGAGGGACAGAGACTTTCTATGGCTACACCTTC
TRBV7-6	-	TRBJ2-2	-	CASSLHGTINTGELFF	TGTGCCAGCAGCTTACACGGGACAATAAACACCGGGGAGCTGTTTTTT
TRBV7-9	-	TRBJ2-2	-	CASSPKDRLTGELFF	TGTGCCAGCAGCCCTAAGGACAGACTCACCGGGGAGCTGTTTTTT
TRBV2	TRBD1	TRBJ1-6	-	CASGTGGSPLHF	TGTGCCAGCGGGACAGGGGGTTCACCCCTCCACTTT
TRBV7-9	TRBD2	TRBJ2-3	-	CASSLKTSGEDTDTQYF	TGTGCCAGCAGCCTGAAGACTAGCGGGGAAGACACAGATACGCAGTATTTT
TRBV6-6	TRBD1	TRBJ1-2	-	CASSPDRGLRGYTF	TGTGCCAGCAGTCCGGACAGGGGATTACGTGGCTACACCTTC
TRBV4-2	TRBD2	TRBJ2-1	-	CASSQSAFRGAGGEQFF	TGTGCCAGCAGCCAAAGTGCATTCCGGGGGGCGGGGGGTGAGCAGTTCTTC
TRBV28	TRBD1	TRBJ2-3	few	CASSLDRGTDTQYF	TGTGCCAGCAGTTTAGACAGGGGCACAGATACGCAGTATTTT
TRBV7-9	-	TRBJ1-3	few	CASRLQGSGNTIYF	TGTGCCAGCAGACTCCAGGGATCTGGAAACACCATATATTTT
TRBV25-1	-	TRBJ1-1	-	CASSQQGAWSNTEAFF	TGTGCCAGCAGTCAACAGGGCGCTTGGTCGAACACTGAAGCTTTCTTT
TRBV15	-	TRBJ1-4	once	CATSSSGAPYPQLFF	TGTGCCACCAGCAGCTCTGGGGCTCCTTATCCGCAACTGTTTTTT
TRBV9	TRBD1	TRBJ1-1	-	CASSVEGTANTEAFF	TGTGCCAGCAGCGTAGAGGGGACAGCGAACACTGAAGCTTTCTTT
TRBV6-5	-	TRBJ1-2	-	CATWTEIFYGYTF	TGTGCCACCTGGACAGAGATCTTCTATGGCTACACCTTC